The following is a TCR beta chain sequence with its context. Method: immunoSEQ multiplex PCR; TCRdb's copy keeps in-frame clones and lacks some. The repertoire has under 45,000 clones, over 65% of them found once; the top ten carry roughly 18%. These data belong to a study of PD-L1 blockade in urothelial cancer. This CDR3 contains 13 residues. From germline, CDR1 is SGHRS and CDR2 YFSETQ. Trimming removed 3 bases from V and 7 bases from J, with 11 bases in between. The chain recombines TRBV5-1 with TRBJ2-1; tentatively, D is TRBD2 (5 bases). The clonotype was recovered from a man in his sixties with urothelial cancer. This specimen consisted of PBMCs, obtained around atezolizumab (anti-PD-L1) treatment. Here the CDR3 reads CASSWLRGNEQFF. The CDR3 coding sequence is TGCGCCAGCAGCTGGTTGAGAGGGAATGAGCAGTTCTTC.